These 25 T cell receptor beta chains share one sample of origin, sequenced in a study of OX40 agonist ivuxolimab in advanced cancers. Profiling relied on immunoSEQ multiplex PCR, and the TCRdb table lists in-frame clones only, not all of them. The table shows tens of thousands of clones, with around 87% occurring only once. Sequences were derived from CD4+ or CD8+ T cells sorted from blood, sampled in a trial of the OX40 agonist ivuxolimab. The receptors derive from an adult with an advanced solid tumor such as melanoma, head and neck, liver or kidney cancer.

The V and J genes are TRBV11-3 and TRBJ1-2; D is possibly TRBD1 (5 bases). CDR1 is SGHNT, CDR2 YENEEA, per germline. Trimming removed 7 bases from V and 2 bases from J, with 14 bases in between. The CDR3 is 14 amino acids. The CDR3 DNA sequence: TGTGCCAGCACCCCGGGGGGGTTCAACTATGGCTACACCTTC. It yields the protein CASTPGGFNYGYTF. The variable domain in full, with the rest retrieved from reference TRBV11-3 and TRBJ1-2, is EAGVVQSPRYKIIEKKQPVAFWCNPISGHNTLYWYLQNLGQGPELLIRYENEEAVDDSQLPKDRFSAERLKGVDSTLKIQPAELGDSAVYLCASTPGGFNYGYTFGSGTRLTVV.

The gene calls are TRBV28 and TRBJ1-2; TRBD1 is a possible D gene (5 bases). The V gene lost 4 bases and the J gene lost 5 bases, with 23 bases spanning the gap. Looked up from germline, CDR1 is MDHEN and CDR2 is SYDVKM. This CDR3 spans 17 amino acids. CDR3 DNA: TGTGCCAGCAGTTCCCCTCCTCCGGGGCCCCCAAGATATGGCTACACCTTC. Amino acid sequence: CASSSPPPGPPRYGYTF.

The J gene is TRBJ2-7, the V gene TRBV5-4, with 8 bases matching TRBD1. The CDR3 consists of 14 residues. Germline-derived CDR1 and CDR2 are SGHNT and YYREEE (reference sequence). Trimming at V came to 4 bases and at J to 2 bases, leaving 5 bases not matched to a gene. This chain's CDR3 is CASSARTGTYEQYF. The CDR3 bases are TGTGCCAGCAGCGCCAGGACAGGGACCTACGAGCAGTACTTC.

V gene TRBV7-9 combines with J gene TRBJ2-2; D ambiguous. Germline CDR1 is SEHNR and CDR2 is FQNEAQ (reference sequence). The germline V and J ends were trimmed by 2 bases and 5 bases, with 6 bases remaining between them. The CDR3 spans 13 residues. The CDR3: CASSLTVTGELFF. The CDR3 DNA reads TGTGCCAGCAGCTTAACGGTTACCGGGGAGCTGTTTTTT. Full variable domain (remainder filled in from reference TRBV7-9 and TRBJ2-2): DTGVSQNPRHKITKRGQNVTFRCDPISEHNRLYWYRQTLGQGPEFLTYFQNEAQLEKSRLLSDRFSAERPKGSFSTLEIQRTEQGDSAMYLCASSLTVTGELFFGEGSRLTVL.

The V gene is TRBV6-4, the J gene TRBJ2-1; D call uncertain. CDR3 length: 13 residues. The V end was cut by 0 bases, the J end by 2 bases, with 2 bases between. CDR1 is MRHNA, CDR2 SNTAGT, per germline. CDR3 bases: TGTGCCAGCAGTGACTCCACCTACAATGAGCAGTTCTTC. Translated, it gives CASSDSTYNEQFF.

V and J are TRBV2 and TRBJ2-5; a weak D match, TRBD1 (5 bases). The DNA end is more similar to TRBJ2-7, so the J call may be wrong. Germline loops: CDR1 SNHLY, CDR2 FYNNEI. CDR3 size: 13 residues. The CDR3 DNA sequence: TGTGCCAGCAGTTCAGGGATTTACTACGAGCAGTACTTC. Protein product: CASSSGIYYEQYF.

This clone has just a few counts. V usage is TRBV28 and J usage is TRBJ1-2; maybe TRBD1 (5 bases). Trimming stripped 6 bases from V and 5 bases from J, with 13 bases between. Germline CDR1 and CDR2: MDHEN and SYDVKM. The CDR3 is 13 residues long. CDR3 region: CASSQGTAYGYTF. The CDR3 region has the DNA TGTGCCAGCAGCCAAGGGACGGCATATGGCTACACCTTC.

This clone is a singleton in its sample. The rearrangement uses TRBV5-5 and TRBJ1-5; 9 bases agree with TRBD1. The CDR3 contains 16 residues. J gave up 7 bases and V 4 bases, and 12 bases lay outside the gene matches. In germline, CDR1 is SGHKS, CDR2 YYEKEE (reference sequence). CDR3 sequence: CASSTGQGSGRQPQHF. CDR3 nucleotides: TGTGCCAGCAGCACCGGACAGGGGTCGGGGCGCCAGCCCCAGCATTTT.

The gene calls are TRBV19 and TRBJ2-1; D is unresolved. Trimming cost V 7 bases and J 7 bases, with 20 bases left between them. The germline V gene has CDR1 LNHDA and CDR2 SQIVND (reference sequence). The CDR3 covers 15 residues. In DNA form, the CDR3 reads TGTGCCAGTACGAGCCTATTTTCCCTGTCGAATGAGCAGTTCTTC. Encoded protein: CASTSLFSLSNEQFF.

This clone was detected once. This sequence joins TRBV5-1 and TRBJ2-7; 9 nucleotides align to TRBD1. V lost 0 bases and J lost 2; bases outside the gene matches: 3. Germline V gene data show CDR1 as SGHRS and CDR2 as YFSETQ. This CDR3 is built from 15 residues. CDR3 region: CASSLVQGATYEQYF. As DNA, the CDR3 is TGCGCCAGCAGCTTGGTACAGGGGGCCACCTACGAGCAGTACTTC.

The V call is TRBV9, the J call TRBJ2-1; 9 bases are a match to TRBD2. The J segment lost 5 bases and the V segment lost 0 bases, leaving 6 bases of the junction unmatched. The CDR3 contains 16 residues. The germline V gene encodes CDR1 SGDLS and CDR2 YYNGEE. CDR3 in amino acids: CASSVAPSGIDNEQFF. DNA for the CDR3: TGTGCCAGCAGCGTAGCTCCTAGCGGGATCGACAATGAGCAGTTCTTC. The whole variable domain, filled in from reference TRBV9 and TRBJ2-1, reads DSGVTQTPKHLITATGQRVTLRCSPRSGDLSVYWYQQSLDQGLQFLIQYYNGEERAKGNILERFSAQQFPDLHSELNLSSLELGDSALYFCASSVAPSGIDNEQFFGPGTRLTVL.

CDR3 protein: CASSFTSNPTEAFF. CDR3 nucleotides: TGTGCCAGCTCATTCACGTCGAATCCCACTGAAGCTTTCTTT. J is TRBJ1-1 and V is TRBV18; D uncertain. Trimming cost V 5 bases and J 4 bases, with 14 bases left between them. Germline V CDR1 and CDR2: KGHSH, LQKENI. The CDR3 is made up of 14 amino acids. Filled out from reference TRBV18 and TRBJ1-1, the complete variable domain reads NAGVMQNPRHLVRRRGQEARLRCSPMKGHSHVYWYRQLPEEGLKFMVYLQKENIIDESGMPKERFSAEFPKEGPSILRIQQVVRGDSAAYFCASSFTSNPTEAFFGQGTRLTVV.

This chain links TRBV7-3 with TRBJ2-7; 13 bases map to TRBD2. V lost 5 bases, J lost 5 bases, and 6 bases stayed unmatched. The CDR3 is 15 amino acids. Germline V lookup: CDR1 SGHTA, CDR2 FQGTGA. The DNA for the CDR3 is TGTGCCAGCAGCGAAGACGGACTAGCGGGAGACGAGCAGTACTTC. Translated, it gives CASSEDGLAGDEQYF. Based on the CDR3 plus reference TRBV7-3 and TRBJ2-7, the full variable domain is GAGVSQTPSNKVTEKGKYVELRCDPISGHTALYWYRQSLGQGPEFLIYFQGTGAADDSGLPNDRFFAVRPEGSVSTLKIQRTERGDSAVYLCASSEDGLAGDEQYFGPGTRLTVT.

Only one count was recorded for this clone. The chain has TRBV30 and TRBJ1-1; a possible D gene is TRBD1 (6 bases). Trimming cost V 0 bases and J 2 bases, with 10 bases left between them. The germline V gene encodes CDR1 GTSNPN and CDR2 SVGIG (reference sequence). The CDR3 is 14 amino acids. The CDR3 reads CAWSVGGSNTEAFF. CDR3 coding DNA: TGTGCCTGGAGTGTAGGGGGATCCAACACTGAAGCTTTCTTT. The full variable domain, rest sourced from reference TRBV30 and TRBJ1-1, is SQTIHQWPATLVQPVGSPLSLECTVEGTSNPNLYWYRQAAGRGLQLLFYSVGIGQISSEVPQNLSASRPQDRQFILSSKKLLLSDSGFYLCAWSVGGSNTEAFFGQGTRLTVV.

The chain uses TRBV14 and TRBJ2-5; 9 bases map to TRBD2. The DNA end lines up better with TRBJ2-7; the J call may be wrong. The CDR3 contains 15 residues. Germline V lookup: CDR1 SGHDN, CDR2 FVKESK. For the CDR3, the DNA is TGTGCCAGCAGCCAAGGCCTAGCGGGATATGGCGAGCAGTACTTC. Translating it yields CASSQGLAGYGEQYF.

This clone was seen only once. The rearrangement uses TRBV6-4 and TRBJ2-2, with 13 bases matching TRBD2. CDR3 length: 17 residues. V lost 3 bases to trimming and J lost 0 bases; unmatched junction nucleotides: 1. Germline CDR1 and CDR2: MRHNA and SNTAGT. In DNA, the CDR3 is TGTGCCAGCAGTGAAGGGACTAGCGGGACGAACACCGGGGAGCTGTTTTTT. It codes for CASSEGTSGTNTGELFF.

This clone was seen a few times. This chain uses TRBV27 with TRBJ1-3; no reliable D call. V lost 3 bases and J 4 bases, leaving 7 bases between the germline ends. The CDR3 runs to 13 residues. Germline values: CDR1 MNHEY, CDR2 SMNVEV (reference sequence). DNA of the CDR3: TGTGCCAGCAGTTTGGGGTTGGGAAACACCATATATTTT. This codes for CASSLGLGNTIYF.

The J gene is TRBJ1-4, the V gene TRBV28; 9 bases fit TRBD1. From germline, CDR1 is MDHEN and CDR2 SYDVKM. The CDR3 runs 16 residues. V lost 4 bases, J lost 5 bases, and 8 bases stayed unmatched. CDR3 sequence: CASSSPGGTGNEKLFF. The CDR3 nucleotides read TGTGCCAGCAGTTCCCCGGGGGGGACAGGGAATGAAAAACTGTTTTTT. The whole variable domain, filled in from reference TRBV28 and TRBJ1-4, reads DVKVTQSSRYLVKRTGEKVFLECVQDMDHENMFWYRQDPGLGLRLIYFSYDVKMKEKGDIPEGYSVSREKKERFSLILESASTNQTSMYLCASSSPGGTGNEKLFFGSGTQLSVL.

The chain combines TRBV7-8 with TRBJ2-5; 10 positions match TRBD1. The DNA end is a closer match to TRBJ2-7, so the J assignment may be wrong. The CDR3 sequence is 18 residues long. The germline gives CDR1 SGHVS, CDR2 FQNEAQ. The CDR3 loop reads CASSARDRGAGNAYEQYF. The CDR3 DNA reads as TGTGCCAGCAGCGCACGGGACAGGGGAGCGGGGAATGCCTACGAGCAGTACTTC.

The chain has TRBV19 and TRBJ1-1; the match to TRBD1 covers 9 bases. Unmatched junction bases numbered 13, after V lost 2 bases and J lost 0 bases. This CDR3 has 19 amino acids. CDR1 and CDR2 from the germline V gene are LNHDA and SQIVND (reference sequence). This CDR3 is CASSIWGQGRGSVNTEAFF. The CDR3 bases are TGTGCCAGTAGTATATGGGGACAGGGCAGGGGGTCGGTGAACACTGAAGCTTTCTTT.

The J gene is TRBJ2-2, the V gene TRBV7-9; 7 bases map to TRBD2. The V gene end was trimmed by 2 bases and the J gene end by 4 bases; junction bases not matched to a gene: 4. The germline V gene has CDR1 SEHNR and CDR2 FQNEAQ (reference sequence). The CDR3 is 15 residues long. The CDR3 sequence: CASSLLGGGTGELFF. The CDR3 DNA reads as TGTGCCAGCAGCTTATTGGGGGGGGGCACCGGGGAGCTGTTTTTT.

This chain joins TRBV14 and TRBJ2-3; perhaps TRBD1 as D (5 bases). Germline loops: CDR1 SGHDN, CDR2 FVKESK. V gave up 3 bases and J gave up 3 bases, with 16 bases separating them. This CDR3 has 16 amino acids. CDR3 DNA sequence: TGTGCCAGCAGCCAGCAAATACAGGCCAAGACAGATACGCAGTATTTT. It codes for CASSQQIQAKTDTQYF.

J is TRBJ2-7 and V is TRBV5-1, with D tentatively TRBD1 (6 bases). Germline values: CDR1 SGHRS, CDR2 YFSETQ. The ends were cut back, 4 bases at V and 9 bases at J, with 14 bases in the middle. This CDR3 contains 12 residues. Here the CDR3 DNA reads TGCGCCAGCAGCCCCAGTCAGGGGCTGCAGTACTTC. Its translation: CASSPSQGLQYF.

This rearrangement joins TRBV5-1 to TRBJ1-6, with 12 nucleotides matching TRBD1. This CDR3 region has 18 residues. From germline, CDR1 is SGHRS and CDR2 YFSETQ. V was pared by 4 bases and J by 8 bases, with 13 bases of the junction left unmatched. The CDR3 sequence: CASSAGTGGAGRYSPLHF. The CDR3 coding sequence is TGCGCCAGCAGCGCCGGGACAGGGGGCGCCGGTCGATATTCACCCCTCCACTTT.

V is TRBV7-3 and J is TRBJ2-2, with unresolved D. Germline V CDR1 and CDR2: SGHTA, FQGTGA. This CDR3 contains 13 residues. Trimming cost V 2 bases and J 15 bases, with 16 bases left between them. The CDR3 bases are TGTGCCAGCAGCTTACTGGGTGTGGGAATGTTGTTTTTT. It specifies CASSLLGVGMLFF.